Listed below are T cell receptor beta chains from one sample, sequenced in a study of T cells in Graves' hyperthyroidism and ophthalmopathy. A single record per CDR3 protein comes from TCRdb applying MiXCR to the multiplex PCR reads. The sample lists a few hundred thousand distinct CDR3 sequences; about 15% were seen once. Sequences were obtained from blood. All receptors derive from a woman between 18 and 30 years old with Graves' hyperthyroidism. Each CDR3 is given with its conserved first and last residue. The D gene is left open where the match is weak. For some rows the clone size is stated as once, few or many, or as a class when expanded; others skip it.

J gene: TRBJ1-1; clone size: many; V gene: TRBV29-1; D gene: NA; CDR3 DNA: TGCAGCGTCGCTGGACAGCAGGGCACTGAAGCTTTCTTT; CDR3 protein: CSVAGQQGTEAFF
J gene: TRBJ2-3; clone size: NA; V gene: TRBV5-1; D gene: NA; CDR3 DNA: TGCGCCAGCAGCTTGGGGGGAGAGATGGACAGCACAGATACGCAGTATTTT; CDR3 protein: CASSLGGEMDSTDTQYF
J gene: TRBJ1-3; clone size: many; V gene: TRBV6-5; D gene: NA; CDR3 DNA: TGTGCCAGCAGTTACTCGACGGGGAGCTCTGGAAACACCATATATTTT; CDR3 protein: CASSYSTGSSGNTIYF
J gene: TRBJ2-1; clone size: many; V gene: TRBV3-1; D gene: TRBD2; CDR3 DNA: TGTGCCAGCAGCCAAGTAACTAGCGGAGCATACAATGAGCAGTTCTTC; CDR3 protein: CASSQVTSGAYNEQFF
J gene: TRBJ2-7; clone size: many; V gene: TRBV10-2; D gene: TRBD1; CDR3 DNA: TGCGCCAGCGGAGCCAAAACAGGGGACGACGAGCAGTACTTC; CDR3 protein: CASGAKTGDDEQYF
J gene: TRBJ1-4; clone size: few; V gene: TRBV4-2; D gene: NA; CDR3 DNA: TGTGCCAGCAGCCAAGATACGGGGCTTACAGGGAAACTGTTTTTT; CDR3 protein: CASSQDTGLTGKLFF
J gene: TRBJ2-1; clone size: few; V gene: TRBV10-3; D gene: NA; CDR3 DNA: TGTGCCATCAGTGAGTCTCTCGAGAACAATGAGCAGTTCTTC; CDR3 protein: CAISESLENNEQFF
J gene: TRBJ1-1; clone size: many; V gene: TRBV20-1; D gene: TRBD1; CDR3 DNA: TGCAGTGCGGTGACAGGGCTGAACACTGAAGCTTTCTTT; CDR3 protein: CSAVTGLNTEAFF
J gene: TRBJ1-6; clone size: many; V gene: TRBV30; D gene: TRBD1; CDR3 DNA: TGTGCCTGGGGGGGACAGTATAATTCACCCCTCCACTTT; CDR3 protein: CAWGGQYNSPLHF
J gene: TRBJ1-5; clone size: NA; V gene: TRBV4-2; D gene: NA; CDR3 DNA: TGTGCCAGCAGCCAAGAACAGGCGTATAGCAATCAGCCCCAGCATTTT; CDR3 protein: CASSQEQAYSNQPQHF
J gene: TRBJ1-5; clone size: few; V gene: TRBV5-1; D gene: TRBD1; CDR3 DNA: TGCGCCAGCAGCCGGGACAGCCAGAATCAGCCCCAGCATTTT; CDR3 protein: CASSRDSQNQPQHF
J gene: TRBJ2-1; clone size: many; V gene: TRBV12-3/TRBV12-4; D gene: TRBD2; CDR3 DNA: TGTGCCACCACCTTACGAACGGGAGGGCCGTACAATGAGCAGTTCTTC; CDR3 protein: CATTLRTGGPYNEQFF
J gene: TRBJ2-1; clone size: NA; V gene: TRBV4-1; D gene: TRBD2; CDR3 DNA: TGCGCCAGCAGCCAACCTAGCGGGACGGACAATGAGCAGTTCTTC; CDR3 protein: CASSQPSGTDNEQFF
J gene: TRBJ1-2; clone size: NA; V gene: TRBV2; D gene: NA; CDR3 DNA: TGTGCCAGCAGTGGGGCCCCAAGGGGGGGTGGCTACACCTTC; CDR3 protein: CASSGAPRGGGYTF
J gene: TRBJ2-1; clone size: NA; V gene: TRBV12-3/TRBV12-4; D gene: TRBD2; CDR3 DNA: TGTGCCAGCAGTCTTGAAGCGTCTAGCGGGCCTAACAATGAGCAGTTCTTC; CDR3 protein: CASSLEASSGPNNEQFF
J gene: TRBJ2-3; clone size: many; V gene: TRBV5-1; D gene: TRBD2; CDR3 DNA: TGCGCCAGCAGCTTCGGACTAGCGGGCACAGATACGCAGTATTTT; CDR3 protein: CASSFGLAGTDTQYF
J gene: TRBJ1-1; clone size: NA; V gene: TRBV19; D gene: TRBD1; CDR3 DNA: TGTGCCAGTAGTTGGGGGACAGGCATGAACACTGAAGCTTTCTTT; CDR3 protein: CASSWGTGMNTEAFF
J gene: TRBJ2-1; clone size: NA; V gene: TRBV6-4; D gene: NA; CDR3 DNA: TGTGCCAGCAGTGTAGGTCAAAGCCGAGCCTACAATGAGCAGTTCTTC; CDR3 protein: CASSVGQSRAYNEQFF
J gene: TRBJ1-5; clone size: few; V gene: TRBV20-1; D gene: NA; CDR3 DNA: TGCAGTCCCTGGGGGGGGAGCAATCAGCCCCAGCATTTT; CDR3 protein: CSPWGGSNQPQHF
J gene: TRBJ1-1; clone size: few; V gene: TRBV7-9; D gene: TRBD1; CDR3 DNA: TGTGCCAGCGCATCTCACAGGGGGCTAGGGACTGAAGCTTTCTTT; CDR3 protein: CASASHRGLGTEAFF
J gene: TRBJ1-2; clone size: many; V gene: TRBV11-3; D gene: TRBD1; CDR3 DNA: TGTGCCAGCAGCTCAGACAGGGACTATGGCTACACCTTC; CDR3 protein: CASSSDRDYGYTF
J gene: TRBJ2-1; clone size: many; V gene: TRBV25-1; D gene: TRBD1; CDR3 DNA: TGTGCCAGCTCGGGTCGGACAGGGGTCAATGAGCAGTTCTTC; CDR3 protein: CASSGRTGVNEQFF
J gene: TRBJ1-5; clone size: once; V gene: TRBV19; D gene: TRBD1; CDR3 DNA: TGTGCCAGTAGTCGGACAGGGTCCCAGCCCCAGCATTTT; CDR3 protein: CASSRTGSQPQHF
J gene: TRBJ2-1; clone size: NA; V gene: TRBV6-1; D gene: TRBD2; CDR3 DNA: TGTGCCAGCAGTGAAAGGCTAGCGGGAGGGAGTGAGCAGTTCTTC; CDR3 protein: CASSERLAGGSEQFF
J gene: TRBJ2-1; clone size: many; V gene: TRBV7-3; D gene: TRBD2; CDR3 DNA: TGTGCCAGCAGCTTAGCGGGAGGCGCCTACAATGAGCAGTTCTTC; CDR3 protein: CASSLAGGAYNEQFF
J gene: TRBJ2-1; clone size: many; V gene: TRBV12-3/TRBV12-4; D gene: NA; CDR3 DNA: TGTGCCAGCAGTCCCCCCCGAGGGTGGCGGTCCTACAATGAGCAGTTCTTC; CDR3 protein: CASSPPRGWRSYNEQFF
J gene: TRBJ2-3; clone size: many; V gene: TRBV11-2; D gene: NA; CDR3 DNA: TGTGCCAGCAGCGCCAGTCCGGTGGCAGATACGCAGTATTTT; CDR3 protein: CASSASPVADTQYF
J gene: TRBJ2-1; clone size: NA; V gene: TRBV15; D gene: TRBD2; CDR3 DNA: TGTGCCACCAGCATCTTGAGGCGGGAGATAGTGTACAATGAGCAGTTCTTC; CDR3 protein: CATSILRREIVYNEQFF
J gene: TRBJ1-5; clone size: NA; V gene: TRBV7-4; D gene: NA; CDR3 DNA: TGTGCCAGCAGCTCAGTTGGTGTTCAGGGAGGTCTTTCGGGGAAGCAGCCCCAGCATTTT; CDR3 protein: CASSSVGVQGGLSGKQPQHF
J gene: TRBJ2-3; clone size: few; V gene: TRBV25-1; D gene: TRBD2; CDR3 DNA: TGTGCCAGCAGTGGGCAAACTAGCGGGAGGGCCTTAGATACGCAGTATTTT; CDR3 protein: CASSGQTSGRALDTQYF
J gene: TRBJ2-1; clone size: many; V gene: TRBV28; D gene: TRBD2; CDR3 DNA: TGTGCCAGCCTTAGCGGGAGGGCCGACTCCTACAATGAGCAGTTCTTC; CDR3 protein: CASLSGRADSYNEQFF
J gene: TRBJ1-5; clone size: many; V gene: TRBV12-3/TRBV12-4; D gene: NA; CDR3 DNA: TGTGCCAGCCATAGCGGATTTAGCAATCAGCCCCAGCATTTT; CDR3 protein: CASHSGFSNQPQHF
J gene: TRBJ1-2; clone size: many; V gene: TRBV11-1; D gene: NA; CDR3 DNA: TGTGCCAGCAGCTTCGAACAGTCACCCTATGGCTACACCTTC; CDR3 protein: CASSFEQSPYGYTF
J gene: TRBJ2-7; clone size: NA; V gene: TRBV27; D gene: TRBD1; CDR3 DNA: TGTGCCAGCAGCGCAGTAACAGGGGGCGACTACGAGCAGTACTTC; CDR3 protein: CASSAVTGGDYEQYF
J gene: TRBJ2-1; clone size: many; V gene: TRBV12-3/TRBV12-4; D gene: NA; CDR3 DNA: TGTGCCAGCGTAAACCCCGGGAGATCCTACAATGAGCAGTTCTTC; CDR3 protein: CASVNPGRSYNEQFF
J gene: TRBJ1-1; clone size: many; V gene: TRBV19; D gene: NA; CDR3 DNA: TGTGCCAGTAAACCGGGAGGAAAGGGGCCCATGAACACTGAAGCTTTCTTT; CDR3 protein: CASKPGGKGPMNTEAFF
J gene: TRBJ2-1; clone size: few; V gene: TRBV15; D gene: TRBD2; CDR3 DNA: TGTGCCACCAGCTCGCGGACTAGCGGGTTCTCCTACAATGAGCAGTTCTTC; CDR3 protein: CATSSRTSGFSYNEQFF
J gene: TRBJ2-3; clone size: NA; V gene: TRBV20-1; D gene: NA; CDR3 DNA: TGCAGTGCCCTACCCATTGGGACTAGCACAGATACGCAGTATTTT; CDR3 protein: CSALPIGTSTDTQYF
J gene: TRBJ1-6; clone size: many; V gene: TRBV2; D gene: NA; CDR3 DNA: TGTGCCAGCAAGGGAAATTCACCCCTCCACTTT; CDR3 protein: CASKGNSPLHF
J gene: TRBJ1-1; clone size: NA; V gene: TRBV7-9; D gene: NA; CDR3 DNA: TGTGCCGGCAGCTTATCGAACACTGAAGCTTTCTTT; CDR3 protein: CAGSLSNTEAFF
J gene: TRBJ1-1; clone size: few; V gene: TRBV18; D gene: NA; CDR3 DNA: TGTGCCAGCTCACCCTCTGCCCCCCCACCCGGACAAGGTATCTTT; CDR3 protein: CASSPSAPPPGQGIF
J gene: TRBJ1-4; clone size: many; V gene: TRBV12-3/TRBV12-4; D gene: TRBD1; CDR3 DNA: TGTGCCAGCAGTTCGACCGCGAACAGGGGTGGTGAAAAACTGTTTTTT; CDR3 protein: CASSSTANRGGEKLFF
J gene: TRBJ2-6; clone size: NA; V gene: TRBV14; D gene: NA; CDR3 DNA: TGTGCCTGCAGCTCGAATTTGTGGGCCTCTGGGGCCAACGTCCTGACTTTC; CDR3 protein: CACSSNLWASGANVLTF
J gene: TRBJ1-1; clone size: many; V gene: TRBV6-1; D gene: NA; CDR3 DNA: TGTGCCAGCAGTTACAGCATGGACAGTCTAAACACTGAAGCTTTCTTT; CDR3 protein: CASSYSMDSLNTEAFF
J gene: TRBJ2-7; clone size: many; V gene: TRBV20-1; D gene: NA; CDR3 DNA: TGCAGTGCCGGCATAGCTGACCCCTACGAGCAGTACTTC; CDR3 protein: CSAGIADPYEQYF
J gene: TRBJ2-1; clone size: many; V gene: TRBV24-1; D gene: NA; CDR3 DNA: TGTGCCACCAGTGATTTGAACAGGGTCGGCTACAATGAGCAGTTCTTC; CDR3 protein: CATSDLNRVGYNEQFF
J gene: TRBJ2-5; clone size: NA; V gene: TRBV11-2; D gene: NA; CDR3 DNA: TGTGCCAGCAGCTTAGTAACGGATCAAGAGACCCAGTACTTC; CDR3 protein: CASSLVTDQETQYF
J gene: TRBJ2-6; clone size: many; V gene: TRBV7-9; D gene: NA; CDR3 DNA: TGTGCCAGCAGCTTCCCGACAGTTACCGGGGCCAACGTCCTGACTTTC; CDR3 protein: CASSFPTVTGANVLTF
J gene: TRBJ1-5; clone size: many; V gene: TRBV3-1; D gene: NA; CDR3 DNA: TGTGCCAGCAGCCAAGATAGGAGGGATTCACAGCCCCAGCATTTT; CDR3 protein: CASSQDRRDSQPQHF